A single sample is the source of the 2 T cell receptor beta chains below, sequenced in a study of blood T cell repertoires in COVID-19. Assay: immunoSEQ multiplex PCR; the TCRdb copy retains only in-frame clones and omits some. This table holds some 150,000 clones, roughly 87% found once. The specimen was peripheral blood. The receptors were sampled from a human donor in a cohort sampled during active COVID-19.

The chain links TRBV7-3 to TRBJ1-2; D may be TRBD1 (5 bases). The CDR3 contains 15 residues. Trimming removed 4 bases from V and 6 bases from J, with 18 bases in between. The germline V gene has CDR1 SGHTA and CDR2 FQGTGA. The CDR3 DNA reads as TGTGCCAGCAGCTCCACGTTCGGGGGGGTCGATGGCTACACCTTC. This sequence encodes CASSSTFGGVDGYTF.

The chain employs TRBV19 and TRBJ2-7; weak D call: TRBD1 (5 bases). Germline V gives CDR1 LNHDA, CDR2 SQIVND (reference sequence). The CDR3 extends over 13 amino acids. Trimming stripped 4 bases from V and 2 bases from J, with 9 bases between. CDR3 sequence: CASSTGATYEQYF. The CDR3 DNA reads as TGTGCCAGTAGTACTGGGGCTACCTACGAGCAGTACTTC. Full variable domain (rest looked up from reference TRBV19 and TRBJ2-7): DGGITQSPKYLFRKEGQNVTLSCEQNLNHDAMYWYRQDPGQGLRLIYYSQIVNDFQKGDIAEGYSVSREKKESFPLTVTSAQKNPTAFYLCASSTGATYEQYFGPGTRLTVT.